This entry lists 23 T cell receptor beta chains sequenced from one sample in a study of cytomegalovirus exposure and HLA in healthy donors. The PCR ran on 60 Vbeta and 13 Jbeta primers. Repertoires were generated with immunoSEQ multiplex PCR, while TCRdb's copy carries only in-frame clones and drops some. The data contain some 190,000 clones, roughly 77% of them singletons. The sequenced material came from PBMCs. The receptors stem from a woman aged 50 to 60 in good health and CMV-seronegative.

This clone was seen only once. The chain recombines TRBV9 with TRBJ2-7, with 12 bases matching TRBD2. Germline CDR1 is SGDLS and CDR2 is YYNGEE. The CDR3 has 14 residues. With 4 bases clipped from V and 5 bases from J, the junction kept 4 bases outside the gene matches. CDR3 sequence reads: CASSLRTSGDEQYF. Written as DNA, the CDR3 is TGTGCCAGCAGCCTGCGGACTAGCGGGGACGAGCAGTACTTC.

This chain links TRBV2 with TRBJ1-1; 7 bases fit TRBD1. Germline CDR1 and CDR2: SNHLY and FYNNEI. The CDR3 has 16 amino acids. J lost 3 bases, V lost 8 bases, and 15 bases had no gene match. The CDR3 region has the DNA TGTGCCAGCTTCTTTTGGGGACAGACTTACTACACTGAAGCTTTCTTT. Its protein product is CASFFWGQTYYTEAFF.

This clone was counted only a few times. The chain is built from TRBV13 and TRBJ1-1, with unresolved D. This CDR3 contains 13 residues. Germline V gene data show CDR1 as PRHDT and CDR2 as FYEKMQ (reference sequence). The V end lost 1 base, the J end lost 1 base, and 4 bases lay between the germline ends. For the CDR3, the DNA is TGTGCCAGCAGCTTAGATCGGAACACTGAAGCTTTCTTT. It specifies CASSLDRNTEAFF.

The chain carries TRBV27 and TRBJ2-7; 10 positions agree with TRBD1. With V trimmed by 3 bases and J by 4 bases, 9 bases remained unmatched. This CDR3 has 16 amino acids. CDR1 and CDR2 from the germline V gene are MNHEY and SMNVEV (reference sequence). CDR3 loop: CASSFSGTGATYEQYF. DNA of the CDR3: TGTGCCAGCAGTTTTTCGGGGACAGGGGCTACTTACGAGCAGTACTTC.

This chain uses TRBV11-2 with TRBJ2-3, with TRBD2 matching over 7 bases. Germline V gene sequence: CDR1 SGHAT, CDR2 FQNNGV. This CDR3 is built from 15 residues. The V gene end was trimmed by 5 bases and the J gene end by 2 bases; junction bases not matched to a gene: 7. The chain's CDR3 is CASSQLTSATDTQYF. The CDR3 coding sequence is TGTGCCAGCAGCCAGTTAACTAGCGCCACAGATACGCAGTATTTT.

The chain links TRBV6-1 to TRBJ1-3; the D gene is possibly TRBD1 (5 bases). The V end lost 6 bases, the J end lost 1 base, and 10 bases lay between the germline ends. Germline loops: CDR1 MNHNS, CDR2 SASEGT. There are 14 residues in the CDR3. For the CDR3, the DNA is TGTGCCAGCAGGGGACTGCGTTCTGGAAACACCATATATTTT. This gives the protein CASRGLRSGNTIYF.

This clone was observed once. The J gene is TRBJ2-2, the V gene TRBV9; D possibly corresponds to TRBD2 (7 bases). V was trimmed by 0 bases and J by 0 bases, leaving 9 bases between them. This CDR3 is 16 amino acids long. The germline gives CDR1 SGDLS, CDR2 YYNGEE. The CDR3 spells CASSVGGGANTGELFF. CDR3 sequence (DNA): TGTGCCAGCAGCGTAGGCGGGGGCGCGAACACCGGGGAGCTGTTTTTT. Complete variable domain (other parts from reference TRBV9 and TRBJ2-2): DSGVTQTPKHLITATGQRVTLRCSPRSGDLSVYWYQQSLDQGLQFLIQYYNGEERAKGNILERFSAQQFPDLHSELNLSSLELGDSALYFCASSVGGGANTGELFFGEGSRLTVL.

The chain uses TRBV29-1 and TRBJ1-4, with a weak D call TRBD1 (5 bases). Germline CDR1 reads SQVTM; CDR2 reads ANQGSEA. V lost 5 bases and J lost 8, with 15 bases in between. The CDR3 extends over 13 amino acids. CDR3 sequence (DNA): TGCAGCGTTATGAGTCAGGGAAACGAAAAACTGTTTTTT. Translating gives CSVMSQGNEKLFF.

The V call is TRBV7-9, the J call TRBJ2-6; the D gene is possibly TRBD2 (5 bases). The length of the CDR3 is 18 residues. Germline CDR1 SEHNR, CDR2 FQNEAQ (reference sequence). Trimming removed 3 bases at V and 0 bases at J, with 15 bases between. The CDR3 loop reads CASSLLQLRVSGANVLTF. DNA of the CDR3: TGTGCCAGCAGCTTGCTTCAGTTGCGGGTCTCTGGGGCCAACGTCCTGACTTTC.

The rearrangement links TRBV27 to TRBJ1-2, with 7 nucleotides matching TRBD1. Per germline, CDR1 MNHEY and CDR2 SMNVEV (reference sequence). The CDR3 is made up of 13 amino acids. Trimming cost V 10 bases and J 7 bases; bases outside gene matches: 12. CDR3 region: CATRVGTASGYTF. CDR3 DNA: TGTGCCACAAGGGTCGGGACAGCTTCTGGCTACACCTTC.

The table lists this clone with a few counts. CDR3 sequence reads: CASSFIPGGVDGYTF. The CDR3 DNA reads TGTGCCAGCAGCTTTATCCCAGGGGGCGTAGATGGCTACACCTTC. This chain uses TRBV5-6 with TRBJ1-2; TRBD1 aligns across 8 bases. This CDR3 spans 15 amino acids. V was pared by 2 bases and J by 6 bases, with 9 bases of the junction left unmatched. Germline V gives CDR1 SGHDT, CDR2 YYEEEE.

The chain recombines TRBV4-1 with TRBJ1-1, with a weak D call TRBD1 (5 bases). The CDR3 is made up of 17 amino acids. Germline CDR1 is MGHRA and CDR2 is YSYEKL. Between the trimmed V and J ends, which lost 3 bases and 0 bases, there was a span of 17 bases. The CDR3 protein is CASSQSPVGGMNTEAFF. CDR3 bases: TGCGCCAGCAGCCAGAGCCCAGTGGGGGGTATGAACACTGAAGCTTTCTTT.

The V gene is TRBV28, the J gene TRBJ2-3, with D possibly being TRBD2 (6 bases). Germline V lookup: CDR1 MDHEN, CDR2 SYDVKM. Trimming stripped 2 bases from V and 0 bases from J, with 12 bases between. The CDR3 has 16 amino acids. CDR3 sequence: CASSLHQGLSTDTQYF. The CDR3 coding sequence is TGTGCCAGCAGTTTACATCAGGGACTGAGCACAGATACGCAGTATTTT.

This clone has more than one count but fewer than ten. The chain employs TRBV27 and TRBJ2-7, with 8 bases that match TRBD2. The CDR3 sequence is 16 residues long. The V gene's germline CDR1 is MNHEY and CDR2 SMNVEV (reference sequence). J gave up 2 bases and V 0 bases, and 6 bases lay outside the gene matches. The CDR3 DNA follows: TGTGCCAGCAGTTTATCAATCGGGAGGGCCCCCTACGAGCAGTACTTC. Encoded protein: CASSLSIGRAPYEQYF.

This clone was found once. The gene calls are TRBV9 and TRBJ2-7; D unclear. Germline V gives CDR1 SGDLS, CDR2 YYNGEE. The ends were cut back, 0 bases at V and 1 base at J, with 8 bases in the middle. CDR3 length: 14 residues. Written as DNA, the CDR3 is TGTGCCAGCAGCGTAGGTACAGCATCCTACGAGCAGTACTTC. Translated, it gives CASSVGTASYEQYF.

This clone was observed a few times. The chain employs TRBV19 and TRBJ1-5; TRBD1 aligns across 9 bases. This CDR3 is built from 15 residues. CDR1 and CDR2 (germline): LNHDA, SQIVND (reference sequence). Trimming took 7 bases from V and 7 from J; bases not matched to a gene: 11. CDR3 sequence: CASNPGQGNYQPQHF. CDR3 DNA sequence: TGTGCCAGTAACCCGGGACAGGGTAATTACCAGCCCCAGCATTTT.

The chain employs TRBV28 and TRBJ2-7; a possible D gene is TRBD1 (6 bases). Between the trimmed V and J ends, which lost 4 bases and 0 bases, there was a span of 13 bases. The CDR3 contains 15 residues. CDR1 is MDHEN, CDR2 SYDVKM, per germline. CDR3 in amino acids: CASSSLDRLSYEQYF. The CDR3 nucleotides are TGTGCCAGCAGTTCCCTAGACAGGCTCTCCTACGAGCAGTACTTC.

The genes are TRBV5-1 and TRBJ2-1, with 8 bases identical to TRBD1. This CDR3 contains 16 residues. The V gene's germline CDR1 is SGHRS and CDR2 YFSETQ. The trim removed 0 bases at V and 4 bases at J, leaving 6 bases unmatched. The CDR3 bases are TGCGCCAGCAGCTTGGGAGCCGGGACAGGTTACAATGAGCAGTTCTTC. Translation gives CASSLGAGTGYNEQFF.

This clone appeared once. The V gene is TRBV7-9, the J gene TRBJ2-1; D unclear. The CDR3 runs to 16 residues. With 0 bases removed from V and 0 bases from J, the gap between germline ends came to 9 bases. Germline V gene sequence: CDR1 SEHNR, CDR2 FQNEAQ (reference sequence). CDR3 loop: CASSLALPVSYNEQFF. CDR3 DNA: TGTGCCAGCAGCTTAGCGTTGCCAGTCTCCTACAATGAGCAGTTCTTC.

The chain links TRBV2 to TRBJ2-5; 7 nucleotides agree with TRBD1. Germline lookup yields CDR1 SNHLY and CDR2 FYNNEI. The CDR3 covers 15 residues. Trimming took 5 bases from V and 3 from J; bases not matched to a gene: 9. This CDR3 reads CASSTPRTGEETQYF. CDR3 coding DNA: TGTGCCAGCAGTACCCCTAGGACAGGCGAAGAGACCCAGTACTTC.

V usage is TRBV9 and J usage is TRBJ2-7, with D possibly being TRBD2 (6 bases). The CDR3 consists of 15 residues. Germline loops: CDR1 SGDLS, CDR2 YYNGEE. Deletions cut 3 bases from V and 1 base from J, with 14 bases between. The CDR3 coding sequence is TGTGCCAGCAGCGCCGGAGGGACGGTGTCCTACGAGCAGTACTTC. Its protein product is CASSAGGTVSYEQYF.

The V and J genes are TRBV10-2 and TRBJ2-1; 10 positions match TRBD2. Per germline, CDR1 WSHSY and CDR2 SAAADI. The CDR3 extends over 15 amino acids. The J segment lost 2 bases and the V segment lost 4 bases, leaving 2 bases of the junction unmatched. CDR3 loop: CASSVTSGTYNEQFF. In DNA, the CDR3 is TGCGCCAGCAGTGTAACTAGCGGGACCTACAATGAGCAGTTCTTC.

The chain has TRBV5-1 and TRBJ2-7, with a tentative D call TRBD1 (5 bases). Germline values: CDR1 SGHRS, CDR2 YFSETQ. V gave up 0 bases and J gave up 6 bases, with 16 bases separating them. The CDR3 consists of 15 residues. This chain's CDR3 is CASSLAPGSGSEQYF. CDR3 nucleotides: TGCGCCAGCAGCTTGGCCCCAGGGTCAGGTAGCGAGCAGTACTTC.